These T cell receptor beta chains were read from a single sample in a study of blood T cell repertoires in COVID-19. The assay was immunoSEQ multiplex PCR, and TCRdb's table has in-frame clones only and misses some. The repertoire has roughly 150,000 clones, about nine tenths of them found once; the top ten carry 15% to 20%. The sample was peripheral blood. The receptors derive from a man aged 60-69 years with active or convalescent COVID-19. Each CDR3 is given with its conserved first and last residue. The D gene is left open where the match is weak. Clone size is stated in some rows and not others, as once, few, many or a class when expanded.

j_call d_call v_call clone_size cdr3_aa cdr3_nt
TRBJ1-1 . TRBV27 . CASNWHQGLSEAFF TGTGCCAGCAATTGGCACCAGGGGCTCTCTGAAGCTTTCTTT
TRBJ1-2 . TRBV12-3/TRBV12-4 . CASSLGRRVGYTF TGTGCCAGCAGTTTAGGACGGCGGGTCGGCTACACCTTC
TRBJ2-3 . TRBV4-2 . CASSEGGHSGGTDTQYF TGTGCCAGCAGCGAAGGGGGACACAGCGGGGGCACAGATACGCAGTATTTT
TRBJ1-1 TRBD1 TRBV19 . CASSPRTGYSSNTEAFF TGTGCCAGTAGTCCCAGGACAGGATACTCATCAAACACTGAAGCTTTCTTT
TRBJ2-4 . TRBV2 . CASSEAGDRVRYF TGTGCCAGCAGTGAAGCAGGAGACAGAGTTCGTTACTTC
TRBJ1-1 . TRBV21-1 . CASSKALCPSTGIGTEAFF TGTGCCAGCAGCAAAGCACTTTGTCCCTCGACAGGGATCGGCACTGAAGCTTTCTTT
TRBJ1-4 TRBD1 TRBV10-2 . CASSDLRRGRTNEKLFF TGCGCCAGCAGTGATTTGCGCAGGGGGCGAACTAATGAAAAACTGTTTTTT
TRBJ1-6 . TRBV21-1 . CASMDRGNSPLHF TGTGCCAGCATGGACAGGGGCAACTCACCCCTCCACTTT
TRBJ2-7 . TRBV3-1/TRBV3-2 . CASSQQGYEQYF TGTGCCAGCAGCCAACAGGGTTACGAGCAGTACTTC
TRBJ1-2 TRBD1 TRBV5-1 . CASSLQGDWDGYTF TGCGCCAGCAGCTTACAGGGGGACTGGGATGGCTACACCTTC
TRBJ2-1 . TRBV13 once CASSSRSNNEQFF TGTGCCAGCAGCTCTCGGAGTAACAATGAGCAGTTCTTC
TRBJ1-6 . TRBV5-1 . CASSYNRETSNSPLHF TGCGCCAGCAGTTATAACAGGGAGACAAGCAATTCACCCCTCCACTTT
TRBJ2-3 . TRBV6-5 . CASSSKATIATDTQYF TGTGCCAGCAGTTCGAAGGCGACAATCGCCACAGATACGCAGTATTTT
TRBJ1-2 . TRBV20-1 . CSARVPGYTF TGCAGTGCTAGAGTCCCAGGCTACACCTTC
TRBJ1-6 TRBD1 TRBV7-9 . CASSPMTGKNSPLHF TGTGCCAGCAGCCCTATGACAGGGAAGAATTCACCCCTCCACTTT
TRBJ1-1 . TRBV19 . CASSPPTSRGKSTEAFF TGTGCCAGTAGTCCACCCACGAGCCGGGGAAAGAGCACTGAAGCTTTCTTT
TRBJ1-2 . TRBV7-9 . CASSLTGLSGYTF TGTGCCAGCAGCTTAACCGGGTTAAGTGGCTACACCTTC
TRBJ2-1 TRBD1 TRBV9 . CASSVGGQGHNEQFF TGTGCCAGCAGCGTAGGGGGACAGGGCCACAATGAGCAGTTCTTC